Listed below are T cell receptor beta chains from one sample, sequenced in a study of blood T cells in healthy people across ages. TCRdb itself ran the 5' RACE reads through MiXCR, one entry per CDR3 protein. The sample has about 1.7 million distinct CDR3 sequences; 25% to 30% are singletons. The specimen sequenced was blood. All receptors derive from a woman aged 25 to 45 in good health. CDR3s include the opening cysteine and the closing phenylalanine or tryptophan. The D gene is left open where the match is weak. Expanded clones are given a class, and other clones once, few, many or no size at all.

j_call,clone_size,v_call,d_call,cdr3_nt,cdr3_aa
TRBJ2-7,few,TRBV9,-,TGTGCCAGCAGCCCTACCGGACTACCATCCTACAATGAGCAGTACTTC,CASSPTGLPSYNEQYF
TRBJ2-3,few,TRBV24-1,TRBD1,TGTGCCACCAGTGATTATTGGGACAGGGAGGGTACAGATACGCAGTATTTT,CATSDYWDREGTDTQYF
TRBJ2-2,few,TRBV20-1,-,TGCAGTGCTAGGGACCGGGCCAGAACCGGGGAGCTGTTTTTT,CSARDRARTGELFF
TRBJ2-4,many,TRBV4-3,-,TGCGCCAGCAGCCAAGATCAGGAGGAAAACATTCAGTACTTC,CASSQDQEENIQYF
TRBJ1-5,-,TRBV24-1,-,TGTGCCACCAGTGAGCGGGGGCCTAGCAATCAGCCCCAGCATTTT,CATSERGPSNQPQHF
TRBJ2-5,few,TRBV10-1,TRBD2,TGCGCCAGCAGTGGAGAAGCGGGGGGAAACCAAGAGACCCAGTACTTC,CASSGEAGGNQETQYF
TRBJ1-6,-,TRBV6-1,-,TGTGCCAGCAGCCCCCAACGCGTCCGGTCCTGGGACCGAAATAATTCACCCCTCCACTTT,CASSPQRVRSWDRNNSPLHF
TRBJ1-1,few,TRBV20-1,-,TGCAGTGCTATGGAAGGTCGAGCTTTCTTT,CSAMEGRAFF
TRBJ2-7,-,TRBV9,TRBD2,TGTGCCAGCAGCGTAGGGGGACTAGCGGGGGTTAGCTCCTACGAGCAGTACTTC,CASSVGGLAGVSSYEQYF
TRBJ1-6,many,TRBV6-6,-,TGTGCCAGCAGTCATCGGACATCAAGCTCCTATAATTCACCCCTCCACTTT,CASSHRTSSSYNSPLHF
TRBJ2-5,few,TRBV7-2,-,TGTGCCAGCAGCCGCTTTGGACCGAAAGAGACCCAGTACTTC,CASSRFGPKETQYF
TRBJ1-1,few,TRBV12-5,-,TGTGCTAGTGGCCTAGCAGTGAACACTGAAGCTTTCTTT,CASGLAVNTEAFF
TRBJ1-5,-,TRBV2,-,TGTGCCAGCAGTTCCGGAGGGGGGGCCCAGCATTTT,CASSSGGGAQHF
TRBJ1-2,few,TRBV4-1,-,TGCGCCAGCAGCCAAGATGGGGGCCTCGGGATTTATGGCTACACCTTC,CASSQDGGLGIYGYTF
TRBJ2-3,few,TRBV5-4,-,TGTGCCAGCAGCTTTAGGTCCGGAAGCACAGATACGCAGTATTTT,CASSFRSGSTDTQYF
TRBJ1-1,-,TRBV12-3/TRBV12-4,-,TGTGCCAGCAGGGGACCCGCCGGGGGAGCTTTCTTT,CASRGPAGGAFF
TRBJ2-1,-,TRBV5-1,TRBD2,TGCGCCAGCAGCTTGTCTGCGGGGGATTACAATGAGCAGTTCTTC,CASSLSAGDYNEQFF
TRBJ2-1,few,TRBV6-5,-,TGTGCCAGCAGGGGCCGGGACACTGTGTTCTATGAGCAGTTCTTC,CASRGRDTVFYEQFF
TRBJ2-7,-,TRBV11-2,-,TGTGCCAGCAGCTTAGCGGGAACGGAAAGGCACGAGCAGTACTTC,CASSLAGTERHEQYF
TRBJ2-5,many,TRBV2,TRBD1,TGTGCCAGCAGGGGACAGGGACGAGAGACCCAGTACTTC,CASRGQGRETQYF
TRBJ2-3,few,TRBV4-3,-,TGCGCCAGCAGCCGCTCACTAGGCGTGGGAGATACGCAGTATTTT,CASSRSLGVGDTQYF
TRBJ2-2,-,TRBV11-3,TRBD1,TGTGCCAGCGAGGGGGCAGGGCGGACCGAGGAGCTGTTTTTT,CASEGAGRTEELFF
TRBJ1-2,-,TRBV3-1,-,TGTGCCAGCAGACTTCAGGGGAAGAATGGCTACACCTTC,CASRLQGKNGYTF
TRBJ1-5,few,TRBV2,-,TGTGCCAGCACCGAGGGTTTTCTAGACAATCAGCCCCAGCATTTT,CASTEGFLDNQPQHF
TRBJ2-1,-,TRBV12-5,-,TGTGCTAGTGGTTCAGGGGGGACGGTCGGCGAGCAGTTCTTC,CASGSGGTVGEQFF
TRBJ1-2,many,TRBV5-1,TRBD1,TGCGCCAGCAGCATGGGACAGGGTAATAGCTACACCTTC,CASSMGQGNSYTF
TRBJ1-4,-,TRBV7-9,-,TGTGCCAGCAGCTCAGCGAATGAAAAACTGTTTTTT,CASSSANEKLFF
TRBJ2-1,-,TRBV20-1,TRBD1,TGCAGTGCCGAAAAGGAGACAGGGTCCTACAATGAGCAGTTCTTC,CSAEKETGSYNEQFF
TRBJ2-7,few,TRBV28,-,TGTGCCAGCAGGTATGACAGATCCTACGAGCAGTACTTC,CASRYDRSYEQYF
TRBJ1-5,once,TRBV24-1,-,TGTGCCACTTCCGCGGCGGGAGGTCAGCCCCAGCATTTT,CATSAAGGQPQHF
TRBJ2-5,few,TRBV5-6,-,TGTGCCAGCAGCCACCGGGACTCGGGGGAGACCCAGTACTTC,CASSHRDSGETQYF
TRBJ2-1,many,TRBV15,-,TGTGCCACCAGCGATTACCGCTCCTACAATGAGCAGTTCTTC,CATSDYRSYNEQFF